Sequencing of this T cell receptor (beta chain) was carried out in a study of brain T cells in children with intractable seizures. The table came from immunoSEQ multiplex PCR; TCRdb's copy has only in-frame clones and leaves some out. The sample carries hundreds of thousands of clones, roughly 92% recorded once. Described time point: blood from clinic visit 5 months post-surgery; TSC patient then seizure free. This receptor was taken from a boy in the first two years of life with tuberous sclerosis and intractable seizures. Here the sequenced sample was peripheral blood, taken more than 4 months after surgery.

CDR3 sequence reads: CASSGAPAYYNSPLHF. The CDR3 coding sequence is TGTGCCAGCAGTGGGGCCCCAGCATATTATAATTCACCCCTCCACTTT. The chain combines TRBV6-1 with TRBJ1-6; no clear D. Germline V gene sequence: CDR1 MNHNS, CDR2 SASEGT. V lost 4 bases, J lost 4 bases, and 14 bases lay in between. The CDR3 totals 16 residues.